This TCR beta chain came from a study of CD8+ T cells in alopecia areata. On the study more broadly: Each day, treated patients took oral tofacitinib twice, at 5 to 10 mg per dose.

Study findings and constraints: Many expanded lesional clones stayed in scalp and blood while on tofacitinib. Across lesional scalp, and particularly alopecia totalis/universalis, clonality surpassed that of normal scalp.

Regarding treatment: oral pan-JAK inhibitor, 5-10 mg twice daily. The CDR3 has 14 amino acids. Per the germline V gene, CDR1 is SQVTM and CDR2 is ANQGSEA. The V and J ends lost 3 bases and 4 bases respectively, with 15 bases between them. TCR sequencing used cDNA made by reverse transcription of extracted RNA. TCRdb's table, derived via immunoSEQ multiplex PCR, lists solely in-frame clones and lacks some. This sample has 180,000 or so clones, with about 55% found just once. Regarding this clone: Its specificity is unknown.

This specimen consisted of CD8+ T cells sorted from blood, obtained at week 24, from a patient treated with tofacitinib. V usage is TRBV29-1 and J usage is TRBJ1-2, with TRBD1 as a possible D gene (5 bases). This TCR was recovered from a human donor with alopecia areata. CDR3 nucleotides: TGCAGCGTTGAGGGGACCCAACGGGGCTATGGCTACACCTTC. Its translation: CSVEGTQRGYGYTF.